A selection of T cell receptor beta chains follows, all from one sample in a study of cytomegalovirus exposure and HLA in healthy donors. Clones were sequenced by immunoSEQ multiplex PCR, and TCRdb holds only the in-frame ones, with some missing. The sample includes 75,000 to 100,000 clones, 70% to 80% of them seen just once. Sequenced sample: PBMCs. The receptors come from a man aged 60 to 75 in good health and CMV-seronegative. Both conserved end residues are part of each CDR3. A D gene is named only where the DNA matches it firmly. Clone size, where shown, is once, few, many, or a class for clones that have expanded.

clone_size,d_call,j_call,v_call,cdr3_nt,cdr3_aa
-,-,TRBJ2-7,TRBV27,TGTGCCAGCAGTGACCTAGCGAACGAGCAGTACTTC,CASSDLANEQYF
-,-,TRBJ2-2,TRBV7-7,TGTGCTAGCAGCTTGGCCCTGAACACCGGGGAGCTGTTTTTT,CASSLALNTGELFF
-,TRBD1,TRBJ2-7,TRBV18,TGTGCCAGCTCACCACCTGCCGGACAGGGTTCCTACGAGCAGTACTTC,CASSPPAGQGSYEQYF
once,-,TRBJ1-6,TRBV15,TGTGCCACCAGCAGAGACCCAGGGGTGCTGAGGCCCCTCCACTTT,CATSRDPGVLRPLHF
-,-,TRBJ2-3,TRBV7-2,TGTGCCAGCAGTCTAAGCACAGATACGCAGTATTTT,CASSLSTDTQYF
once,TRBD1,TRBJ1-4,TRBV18,TGTGCCAGCTCACAAAAACAGGGGATGGGTGAAAAACTGTTTTTT,CASSQKQGMGEKLFF
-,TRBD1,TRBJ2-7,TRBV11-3,TGTGCCAGCAGCTTAGGGGACAGGTCCTACGAGCAGTACTTC,CASSLGDRSYEQYF
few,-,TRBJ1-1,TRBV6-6,TGTGCCACCCGGGAGCAGAGAGGAAGTGAAGCTTTCTTT,CATREQRGSEAFF
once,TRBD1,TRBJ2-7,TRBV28,TGTGCCAGCCGGGGCACAGGGGGTGATAGGTCCTACGAGCAGTACTTC,CASRGTGGDRSYEQYF
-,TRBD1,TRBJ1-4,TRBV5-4,TGTGCCAGCAGCGTCGACAGGGGATCTAATGAAAAACTGTTTTTT,CASSVDRGSNEKLFF
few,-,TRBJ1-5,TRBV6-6,TGTGCCAGCAGTTACCCCCCGACGACAGGAGATCAGCCCCAGCATTTT,CASSYPPTTGDQPQHF
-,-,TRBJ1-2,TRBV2,TGTGCCAGCTCCAGGGAAAACTATGGCTACACCTTC,CASSRENYGYTF
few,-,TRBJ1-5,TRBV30,TGTGCCTGGAGCGGGGGGGGGTCCGACAATCAGCCCCAGCATTTT,CAWSGGGSDNQPQHF
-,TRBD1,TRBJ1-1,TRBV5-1,TGCGCCAGCAGCTTGTCAGGGGGCAACACTGAAGCTTTCTTT,CASSLSGGNTEAFF
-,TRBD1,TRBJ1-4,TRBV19,TGTGCCAGTAGTGTGTGGACAGGGGGACAAGAAAAACTGTTTTTT,CASSVWTGGQEKLFF
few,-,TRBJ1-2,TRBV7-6,TGTGCCAGCAGCTCCTTACCGGGACACATCTATGGCTACACCTTC,CASSSLPGHIYGYTF
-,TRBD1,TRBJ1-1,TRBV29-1,TGCAGCGCTAACCCCGGGACAGGGGGTTTCACTGAAGCTTTCTTT,CSANPGTGGFTEAFF
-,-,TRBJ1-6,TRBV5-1,TGCGCCAGCAGCTTGGGAGACAACAATCCACCCCTCCACTTT,CASSLGDNNPPLHF
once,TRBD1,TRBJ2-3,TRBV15,TGTGCCACCACAGCTGACAGGGCCCCAGATACGCAGTATTTT,CATTADRAPDTQYF
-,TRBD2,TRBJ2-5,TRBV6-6,TGTGCCAGCAGTTATTTCGCGGGGGAAGAGACCCAGTACTTC,CASSYFAGEETQYF
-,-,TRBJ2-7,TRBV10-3,TGTGCCATCAGTGAGTCCACAGCCTACGAGCAGTACTTC,CAISESTAYEQYF
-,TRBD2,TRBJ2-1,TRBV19,TGTGCCAGTAGTATACTAGCGGGGGGGCGAGATGAGCAGTTCTTC,CASSILAGGRDEQFF
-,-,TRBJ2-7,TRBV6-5,TGTGCCAGCAGTTTTGGACAGAACTACGAGCAGTACTTC,CASSFGQNYEQYF
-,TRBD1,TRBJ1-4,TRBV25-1,TGTGCCAGCAGTGCAGGGGGCGTTAATGAAAAACTGTTTTTT,CASSAGGVNEKLFF
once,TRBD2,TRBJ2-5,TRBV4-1,TGCGCCAGCAGCCAAGAATTGGGGACTAGCGGGTACAGGGAGACCCAGTACTTC,CASSQELGTSGYRETQYF
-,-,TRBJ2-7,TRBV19,TGTGCCAGTAGTGTCAATATCGGCGAGCAGTACTTC,CASSVNIGEQYF
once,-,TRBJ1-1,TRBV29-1,TGCAGCGGGGGGGGCAACATGAACACTGAAGCTTTCTTT,CSGGGNMNTEAFF
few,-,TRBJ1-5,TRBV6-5,TGTGCCAGCAGTCCCCCGGGGGGTGGACCCCAGCATTTT,CASSPPGGGPQHF
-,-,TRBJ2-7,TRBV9,TGTGCCAGCAGCGTAGCACAGAACTACGAGCAGTACTTC,CASSVAQNYEQYF
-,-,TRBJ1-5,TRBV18,TGTGCCAGCTCAGCTTACAGGAGTAGCAATCAGCCCCAGCATTTT,CASSAYRSSNQPQHF
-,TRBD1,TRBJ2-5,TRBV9,TGTGCCAGCAGCCAAGGACAGGGGGCTTTCGGAGAGACCCAGTACTTC,CASSQGQGAFGETQYF
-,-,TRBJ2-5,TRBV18,TGTGCCAGTTCGTTTGGGGAGATGGAGACCCAGTACTTC,CASSFGEMETQYF
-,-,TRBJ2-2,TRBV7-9,TGTGCCACACCCCGGGATAAGAGGACCGGGGAGCTGTTTTTT,CATPRDKRTGELFF
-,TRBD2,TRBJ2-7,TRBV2,TGTGCCAGCGGACTAGCGGTTCTTTACGAGCAGTACTTC,CASGLAVLYEQYF
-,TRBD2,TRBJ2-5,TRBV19,TGTGCCAGTACCACACTAGCGGGCCACCAAGAGACCCAGTACTTC,CASTTLAGHQETQYF
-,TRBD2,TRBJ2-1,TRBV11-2,TGTGCCAGCAGCCCTGGACTAGCTCTACCAAACAATGAGCAGTTCTTC,CASSPGLALPNNEQFF
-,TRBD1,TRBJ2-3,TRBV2,TGTGCCAGCAGTGACCCAACGGCGCCGGGACAGGGCGGGTCAGATACGCAGTATTTT,CASSDPTAPGQGGSDTQYF
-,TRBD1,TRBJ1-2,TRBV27,TGTGCCAGCAGTTTGACCAGGGACAGTTATTATGGCTACACCTTC,CASSLTRDSYYGYTF
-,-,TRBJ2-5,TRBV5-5,TGTGCCAGCAGCCCGACTGTTCAAGAGACCCAGTACTTC,CASSPTVQETQYF
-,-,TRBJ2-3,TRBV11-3,TGTGCCAGCAGCTTAGAGGCCTTCGATACGCAGTATTTT,CASSLEAFDTQYF
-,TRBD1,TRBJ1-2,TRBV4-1,TGCGCCAGCAGCCAAGGATCAGGGGGACGGGACTATGGCTACACCTTC,CASSQGSGGRDYGYTF
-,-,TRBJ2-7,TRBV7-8,TGTGCCAGCAGCGCTACAGGGATGACGGGCGAGCAGTACTTC,CASSATGMTGEQYF
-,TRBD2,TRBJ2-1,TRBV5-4,TGTGCCAGCAGCTTGGGGGACTATGCGATGTACAATGAGCAGTTCTTC,CASSLGDYAMYNEQFF
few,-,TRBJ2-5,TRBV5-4,TGTGCCAGCAGCGAACAGGGGACTCAAGAGACCCAGTACTTC,CASSEQGTQETQYF
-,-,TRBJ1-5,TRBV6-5,TGTGCCAGCAGTTTAGGGGGTCATAGCAATCAGCCCCAGCATTTT,CASSLGGHSNQPQHF